The 25 T cell receptor beta chains below come from one sample, sequenced in a study of CD8+ T cells in alopecia areata. Following extraction, RNA underwent reverse transcription to cDNA, which served as the sequencing template. Profiled with immunoSEQ multiplex PCR; TCRdb holds only in-frame clones, not every one. The sample shows fewer than 250,000 clones, roughly two fifths of them seen only once. Treatment reported: oral pan-JAK inhibitor, 5-10 mg twice daily. The sequences come from CD4+ T cells sorted from blood, collected between weeks 30 and 35, from a patient treated with tofacitinib. The receptors stem from a human donor with alopecia areata.

The V and J genes are TRBV6-1 and TRBJ1-1; the D gene is possibly TRBD1 (6 bases). From germline, CDR1 is MNHNS and CDR2 SASEGT. The CDR3 extends over 13 amino acids. Trimming took off 6 bases at V and 1 base at J, with 9 bases between the two ends. For the CDR3, the DNA is TGTGCCAGCAGATGGACAGCGAACACTGAAGCTTTCTTT. Residues: CASRWTANTEAFF.

The rearrangement joins TRBV4-2 to TRBJ2-1; no definite D call. Germline loops: CDR1 LGHNA, CDR2 YNFKEQ. The V end lost 0 bases, the J end lost 4 bases, and 13 bases lay between the germline ends. The CDR3 is 16 amino acids. The CDR3 here is CASSQDSATGYNEQFF. CDR3 nucleotide sequence: TGTGCCAGCAGCCAAGATTCCGCGACTGGGTACAATGAGCAGTTCTTC.

As concerns this clone: Within the sample, other DNA sequences also encode this same CDR3. This rearrangement joins TRBV6-5 to TRBJ1-2, with D maybe TRBD1 (5 bases). This CDR3 contains 12 residues. Germline V lookup: CDR1 MNHEY, CDR2 SVGAGI. Trimming shortened V by 2 bases and J by 4 bases, and 5 bases separated the two germline ends. CDR3 coding DNA: TGTGCCAGCAGTTACAGGGGCTATGGCTACACCTTC. This translates into CASSYRGYGYTF.

This clone appeared a few times. V and J are TRBV7-3 and TRBJ2-1; D ambiguous. The CDR3 sequence is 13 residues long. V was clipped by 5 bases and J by 11 bases, with 16 bases between them. Germline values: CDR1 SGHTA, CDR2 FQGTGA. In nucleotides, the CDR3 is TGTGCCAGCAGCGCCAACCCGGCCCCCCAGCAGTTCTTC. Translating gives CASSANPAPQQFF.

This clone has only a few counts. The chain joins TRBV2 to TRBJ2-4; 12 bases are shared with TRBD2. Germline trimming cut 4 bases from V and 1 base from J; bases unmatched to any gene: 14. The length of the CDR3 is 20 residues. Per germline, CDR1 SNHLY and CDR2 FYNNEI. The CDR3 nucleotides are TGTGCCAGCAGTGTGCCCCGGACTAGCGGGATTTACGGGGCCAAAAACATTCAGTACTTC. It yields the protein CASSVPRTSGIYGAKNIQYF.

This sequence joins TRBV2 and TRBJ1-4, with D hard to call. Trimming removed 6 bases from V and 5 bases from J, with 19 bases in between. The germline V gene encodes CDR1 SNHLY and CDR2 FYNNEI. The CDR3 has 16 residues. CDR3 nucleotide sequence: TGTGCCAGCAGCCTGATGGAAGCAGCCGGGAATGAAAAACTGTTTTTT. It is translated as CASSLMEAAGNEKLFF.

This clone was found a few times. The chain recombines TRBV29-1 with TRBJ2-5; no reliable D call. Per germline, CDR1 SQVTM and CDR2 ANQGSEA. The V end lost 2 bases, the J end lost 2 bases, and 9 bases lay between the germline ends. The CDR3 is 13 amino acids. The CDR3 loop reads CSVEKDRQETQYF. CDR3 nucleotide sequence: TGCAGCGTTGAAAAAGATCGGCAAGAGACCCAGTACTTC.

The gene calls are TRBV5-1 and TRBJ1-2; D remains unclear. The V end lost 0 bases, the J end lost 7 bases, and 10 bases lay between the germline ends. CDR3 size: 13 residues. Per germline, CDR1 SGHRS and CDR2 YFSETQ. The CDR3 DNA is TGCGCCAGCAGCTTGGCCGATGGCAGTGGCTACACCTTC. Amino acids: CASSLADGSGYTF.

This rearrangement joins TRBV6-4 to TRBJ2-6, with no clear D. Deletions cut 1 base from V and 2 bases from J, with 3 bases between. Germline V gives CDR1 MRHNA, CDR2 SNTAGT. The CDR3 totals 14 residues. As DNA, the CDR3 is TGTGCCAGCAGTGACTTTGCTGGGGCCAACGTCCTGACTTTC. Translation gives CASSDFAGANVLTF.

This clone was counted only a few times. This chain uses TRBV4-2 with TRBJ2-6, with D possibly being TRBD1 (6 bases). CDR1 and CDR2 from the germline V gene are LGHNA and YNFKEQ. V gave up 0 bases and J gave up 2 bases, with 14 bases separating them. CDR3 length: 18 residues. The CDR3 DNA reads as TGTGCCAGCAGCCAAGATACGGCCAGGGGAGCTGGGGCCAACGTCCTGACTTTC. It encodes CASSQDTARGAGANVLTF.

This sequence joins TRBV15 and TRBJ2-7; 8 bases line up with TRBD2. The trim removed 1 base at V and 7 bases at J, leaving 3 bases unmatched. The CDR3 totals 13 residues. Germline assignment: CDR1 LNHNV and CDR2 YYDKDF (reference sequence). CDR3 region: CATSRGAGDEQYF. The CDR3 DNA reads TGTGCCACCAGCAGAGGAGCGGGAGATGAGCAGTACTTC.

This clone was detected only a few times. The chain combines TRBV29-1 with TRBJ1-2; D is unresolved. The germline gives CDR1 SQVTM, CDR2 ANQGSEA. The CDR3 spans 14 residues. The ends were cut back, 5 bases at V and 2 bases at J, with 15 bases in the middle. Written as DNA, the CDR3 is TGCAGCGTTTACTCTGGGCTGGGGAACTATGGCTACACCTTC. Translating gives CSVYSGLGNYGYTF.

This clone was detected only a few times. This chain links TRBV30 with TRBJ1-4; TRBD1 might be the D (5 bases). This CDR3 has 15 residues. Germline V gene sequence: CDR1 GTSNPN, CDR2 SVGIG (reference sequence). Trimming stripped 8 bases from V and 8 bases from J, with 24 bases between. The CDR3 DNA is TGTGCCGGTGCAACTAAACAGGTTCCGGCAGAAAAACTGTTTTTT. Protein: CAGATKQVPAEKLFF.

CDR3 region: CASSDRAGKNIQYF. CDR3 sequence (DNA): TGTGCCAGTAGTGACAGGGCGGGCAAAAACATTCAGTACTTC. The V call is TRBV19, the J call TRBJ2-4, with 7 nucleotides matching TRBD1. V dropped 5 bases and J dropped 3; count of bases not matched to a gene: 4. Germline V CDR1 and CDR2: LNHDA, SQIVND (reference sequence). The CDR3 has 14 amino acids.

In its sample, this clone was seen a few times. The V gene is TRBV14, the J gene TRBJ2-2; the D is unclear. The CDR3 runs to 14 residues. Germline CDR1 and CDR2: SGHDN and FVKESK. V shed 0 bases and J shed 2 bases, with 4 bases lying between them. The CDR3 nucleotides are TGTGCCAGCAGCCAAGACTCTAACACCGGGGAGCTGTTTTTT. Its protein is CASSQDSNTGELFF.

The rearrangement links TRBV6-1 to TRBJ1-6; tentatively, D is TRBD1 (5 bases). The CDR3 spans 14 residues. Trimming stripped 5 bases from V and 6 bases from J, with 11 bases between. Germline V gives CDR1 MNHNS, CDR2 SASEGT. Written as DNA, the CDR3 is TGTGCCAGCAGTCCGCAGGGTAGTAATTCACCCCTCCACTTT. Translated, it gives CASSPQGSNSPLHF.

On this clone itself: Other nucleotide sequences in the sample specify the same CDR3. The CDR3 sequence: CASSIGTGQETQYF. CDR3 nucleotide sequence: TGTGCCAGTAGTATAGGAACAGGTCAAGAGACCCAGTACTTC. V and J are TRBV19 and TRBJ2-5, with D tentatively TRBD1 (5 bases). The germline CDR1 and CDR2 sequences are LNHDA and SQIVND (reference sequence). V was trimmed by 1 base and J by 2 bases, leaving 8 bases between them. This CDR3 has 14 amino acids.

The chain has TRBV28 and TRBJ1-1, with D hard to call. This CDR3 is built from 15 residues. V lost 0 bases and J lost 6, with 14 bases in between. Germline CDR1 reads MDHEN; CDR2 reads SYDVKM. CDR3 in DNA: TGTGCCAGCAGTTTATGGGCGGCAGGTACCCCTGAAGCTTTCTTT. It yields the protein CASSLWAAGTPEAFF.

The V call is TRBV2, the J call TRBJ1-1; no clear D. V was cut by 8 bases and J by 1 base, with 11 bases left in between. In germline, CDR1 is SNHLY, CDR2 FYNNEI. The CDR3 sequence is 13 residues long. The CDR3 DNA sequence: TGTGCCAGCGATTGGGGTTCGAACACTGAAGCTTTCTTT. Encoded protein: CASDWGSNTEAFF.

This clone was seen more than once but under ten times. V is TRBV5-1 and J is TRBJ1-2, with a tentative D call TRBD1 (6 bases). V shed 4 bases and J shed 3 bases, with 13 bases lying between them. This CDR3 region has 14 residues. Germline V gene lookup returns CDR1 SGHRS and CDR2 YFSETQ. This CDR3 is CASSPQGLDYGYTF. The DNA for the CDR3 is TGCGCCAGCAGCCCACAGGGATTGGACTATGGCTACACCTTC.

This clone was observed a handful of times. This chain uses TRBV30 with TRBJ1-1, with TRBD1 matching over 8 bases. J was trimmed by 8 bases and V by 2 bases; bases with no gene match: 1. The CDR3 has 11 residues. Germline CDR1 reads GTSNPN; CDR2 reads SVGIG (reference sequence). The CDR3 coding sequence is TGTGCCTGGAGTAGGGACAGGGAAGCTTTCTTT. Amino acid sequence: CAWSRDREAFF.

This sequence joins TRBV9 and TRBJ1-2, with D tentatively TRBD1 (6 bases). Trimming removed 4 bases from V and 4 bases from J, with 20 bases in between. The germline V gene has CDR1 SGDLS and CDR2 YYNGEE. CDR3 length equals 16 residues. This chain's CDR3 is CASSPGGGRGLYGYTF. Here the CDR3 DNA reads TGTGCCAGCAGCCCGGGAGGGGGGCGAGGGCTCTATGGCTACACCTTC.

The V and J genes are TRBV29-1 and TRBJ1-1; unclear D gene. The CDR3 consists of 12 residues. Trimming removed 3 bases at V and 1 base at J, with 6 bases between. Per germline, CDR1 SQVTM and CDR2 ANQGSEA. The CDR3 bases are TGCAGCGTTGAGGGAGGGAACACTGAAGCTTTCTTT. It encodes CSVEGGNTEAFF.

The chain combines TRBV15 with TRBJ2-5; tentative D call: TRBD1 (6 bases). The germline V gene has CDR1 LNHNV and CDR2 YYDKDF (reference sequence). The CDR3 sequence is 16 residues long. Trimming shortened V by 5 bases and J by 1 base, and 17 bases separated the two germline ends. The CDR3 region has the DNA TGTGCCACCAGCGGTGGGGACAACAGTATCCAAGAGACCCAGTACTTC. Amino acids: CATSGGDNSIQETQYF.

The DNA of the CDR3 is TGTGCCTGGGGCCGGGACAGGGTTTCTGGGGCCAACGTCCTGACTTTC. Amino acids: CAWGRDRVSGANVLTF. The J gene is TRBJ2-6, the V gene TRBV30, with 9 bases lining up with TRBD1. This CDR3 has 16 residues. Unmatched junction bases numbered 6, after V lost 5 bases and J lost 1 base. CDR1 GTSNPN and CDR2 SVGIG come from the germline V gene (reference sequence).